This record covers a single TCR beta chain. This record belongs to a study of blood T cell repertoires in COVID-19. Whole-study context: There were acute and convalescent COVID-19 samples, and they came from the United States, Italy and Spain. The analysed material was cDNA or gDNA that came from T cells, B-cell-depleted T cells, or PBMCs.

Germline CDR1 is MNHEY and CDR2 is SMNVEV (reference sequence). V lost 7 bases and J lost 3; bases outside the gene matches: 8. CDR3 size: 15 residues. Study processing details: Amplified reference gene primers provided the basis for estimating nucleated cell counts. Clones were read by immunoSEQ multiplex PCR, and TCRdb kept only the in-frame ones, dropping some. Clone size and the V and J calls come from that table; the DNA yielded D and trimming. Here the sample spans fewer than 80,000 clones, around 84% being singletons. The V and J genes are TRBV27 and TRBJ2-3; 9 positions agree with TRBD2. The clonotype comes from a man between 65 and 85 years old with acute or convalescent COVID-19. Sequencing was done on a sample of peripheral blood. CDR3 nucleotide sequence: TGTGCCAGCAATACGCGGGGGGGCCTTACAGATACGCAGTATTTT. Encoded protein: CASNTRGGLTDTQYF.